This passage covers 21 T cell receptor beta chains from one sample sequenced in a study of blood T cell repertoires in COVID-19. The protocol was immunoSEQ multiplex PCR, while the TCRdb copy is restricted to in-frame clones and leaves out a portion. The top ten hold roughly 2% of the sample, which has 150,000 to 200,000 clones, 80% to 90% seen once. The sequenced material came from peripheral blood. The receptors here all came from a man younger than 35 who had recovered from COVID-19.

This clone was detected once. This rearrangement joins TRBV3-1 (or the pseudogene TRBV3-2) to TRBJ2-5, with D possibly matching TRBD2 (6 bases). Germline V gives CDR1 LGHDT, CDR2 YNNKEL (reference sequence). The CDR3 is 14 residues long. Deletions cut 5 bases from V and 2 bases from J, with 12 bases between. CDR3 nucleotide sequence: TGTGCCAGCAGCGGACTCGGGACTCAAGAGACCCAGTACTTC. Translating it yields CASSGLGTQETQYF.

This clone has only a few counts. The chain joins TRBV18 to TRBJ1-4; unclear D gene. The V gene's germline CDR1 is KGHSH and CDR2 LQKENI. The ends were cut back, 6 bases at V and 6 bases at J, with 11 bases in the middle. This CDR3 spans 13 amino acids. DNA for the CDR3: TGTGCCAGCTCGGGCGAGATGGATGAAAAACTGTTTTTT. Protein sequence: CASSGEMDEKLFF.

V is TRBV9 and J is TRBJ1-1; weak D call: TRBD1 (5 bases). Germline V CDR1 and CDR2: SGDLS, YYNGEE. CDR3 length equals 12 residues. The germline V and J ends were trimmed by 7 bases and 7 bases, with 14 bases remaining between them. CDR3 DNA sequence: TGTGCCAGCGGGGGGAGTTTCGGTGAAGCTTTCTTT. The encoded protein is CASGGSFGEAFF.

The chain joins TRBV6-2 or TRBV6-3 to TRBJ2-7, with TRBD1 matching 10 bases. Germline V lookup: CDR1 MNHEY, CDR2 SVGEGT. The J segment lost 4 bases and the V segment lost 7 bases, leaving 7 bases of the junction unmatched. This CDR3 contains 14 residues. The CDR3, as DNA: TGTGCCAGCACCCCCTGGGGACAGGGGTACGAGCAGTACTTC. Protein: CASTPWGQGYEQYF.

The genes are TRBV3-1 (or the pseudogene TRBV3-2) and TRBJ1-6; possibly TRBD1 for D (6 bases). CDR3 length: 17 residues. With 4 bases removed from V and 6 bases from J, the gap between germline ends came to 19 bases. Germline CDR1 and CDR2: LGHDT and YNNKEL (reference sequence). CDR3 sequence (DNA): TGTGCCAGCAGCCGGGTTCAAGGCCGGGGGGCTAATTCACCCCTCCACTTT. Amino acid sequence: CASSRVQGRGANSPLHF.

V usage is TRBV21-1 and J usage is TRBJ2-1; TRBD2 is taken as the D call from the table, unchecked against the DNA. TRBV21-1 is listed as a pseudogene. The CDR3 totals 16 residues. The CDR3 sequence is CASRITSGRESNEQFF. CDR3 coding DNA: TGTGCCAGCAGGATCACTAGCGGGAGGGAGAGTAATGAGCAGTTCTTC.

The rearrangement uses TRBV19 and TRBJ2-3; D perhaps matches TRBD2 (6 bases). Germline V gene lookup returns CDR1 LNHDA and CDR2 SQIVND (reference sequence). The V gene lost 3 bases and the J gene lost 0 bases, with 13 bases spanning the gap. This CDR3 comprises 16 residues. CDR3 in DNA: TGTGCCAGTAGTATCAGAGTAGCGGCTAGCACAGATACGCAGTATTTT. This translates into CASSIRVAASTDTQYF.

This sequence joins TRBV11-2 and TRBJ2-3, with D perhaps TRBD2 (6 bases). Per germline, CDR1 SGHAT and CDR2 FQNNGV. Trimming removed 0 bases from V and 5 bases from J, with 12 bases in between. This CDR3 spans 15 amino acids. CDR3 residues: CASSLDRSSGDTQYF. The CDR3 coding sequence is TGTGCCAGCAGCTTAGATCGAAGTAGCGGAGATACGCAGTATTTT.

The V and J genes are TRBV3-1 (or the pseudogene TRBV3-2) and TRBJ2-2; 9 bases agree with TRBD2. This CDR3 has 17 residues. Germline lookup yields CDR1 LGHDT and CDR2 YNNKEL (reference sequence). Unmatched junction bases numbered 4, after V lost 2 bases and J lost 0 bases. CDR3 loop: CASSQPRTSANTGELFF. The CDR3 DNA is TGTGCCAGCAGCCAACCGAGGACTAGCGCGAACACCGGGGAGCTGTTTTTT.

The chain carries TRBV4-3 and TRBJ1-6; weak D call: TRBD1 (6 bases). Germline assignment: CDR1 LGHNA and CDR2 YSLEER. Trimming removed 6 bases from V and 7 bases from J, with 16 bases in between. This CDR3 has 15 residues. CDR3: CASRRDTGPNSPLHF. The CDR3 nucleotides are TGCGCCAGCAGGAGGGACACCGGACCAAATTCACCCCTCCACTTT.

The chain couples TRBV10-3 to TRBJ2-7; 14 nucleotides match TRBD2. V shed 0 bases, J shed 2 bases, and the junction held 9 bases outside the gene matches. CDR3 length equals 19 residues. The germline gives CDR1 ENHRY, CDR2 SYGVKD. CDR3 coding DNA: TGTGCCATCAGTGAGTCCCGGACTAGCGGGAGGTTAAAAGCCTACGAGCAGTACTTC. The encoded protein is CAISESRTSGRLKAYEQYF.

The chain carries TRBV7-2 and TRBJ2-5; 8 positions match TRBD2. Germline V gene data show CDR1 as SGHTA and CDR2 as FQGNSA. The CDR3 length is 16 residues. Trimming removed 3 bases from V and 1 base from J; junction bases left unmatched: 7. The CDR3 region has the DNA TGTGCCAGCAGCTTGACCTTACTAGCGGCCCAAGAGACCCAGTACTTC. This translates into CASSLTLLAAQETQYF.

This chain connects TRBV6-4 to TRBJ2-3, with 7 bases matching TRBD2. Trimming cost V 0 bases and J 2 bases; bases outside gene matches: 5. Germline assignment: CDR1 MRHNA and CDR2 SNTAGT. This CDR3 spans 16 amino acids. The CDR3 spells CASSDSAGADTDTQYF. CDR3 DNA: TGTGCCAGCAGTGACTCTGCGGGAGCCGACACAGATACGCAGTATTTT.

The CDR3: CAWSSGTGELFF. The CDR3 DNA sequence: TGTGCCTGGAGTAGCGGCACCGGGGAGCTGTTTTTT. This chain links TRBV30 with TRBJ2-2, with TRBD2 as a possible D gene (5 bases). Germline assignment: CDR1 GTSNPN and CDR2 SVGIG (reference sequence). Between the trimmed V and J ends, which lost 2 bases and 4 bases, there was a span of 5 bases. The CDR3 length is 12 residues. The full variable domain, rest sourced from reference TRBV30 and TRBJ2-2, is SQTIHQWPATLVQPVGSPLSLECTVEGTSNPNLYWYRQAAGRGLQLLFYSVGIGQISSEVPQNLSASRPQDRQFILSSKKLLLSDSGFYLCAWSSGTGELFFGEGSRLTVL.

The rearrangement uses TRBV19 and TRBJ2-5; 13 bases line up with TRBD2. V was clipped by 3 bases and J by 7 bases; unmatched bases: 11. CDR1 and CDR2 from the germline V gene are LNHDA and SQIVND (reference sequence). The CDR3 runs to 17 residues. CDR3 DNA: TGTGCCAGTAGTATTGGGGGGACTAGCGGGATGGCCGGGACCCAGTACTTC. Amino acids: CASSIGGTSGMAGTQYF.

This clone was seen just once. The rearrangement joins TRBV9 to TRBJ2-1, with 7 bases lining up with TRBD2. The V gene end was trimmed by 7 bases and the J gene end by 0 bases; junction bases not matched to a gene: 7. The germline gives CDR1 SGDLS, CDR2 YYNGEE. The CDR3 contains 15 residues. The CDR3 sequence: CASCPREGSYNEQFF. The CDR3 nucleotides read TGTGCCAGCTGCCCTAGGGAGGGCTCCTACAATGAGCAGTTCTTC.

V and J are TRBV9 and TRBJ2-1; 7 bases fit TRBD2. V shed 0 bases and J 1 base; nucleotides not matched to a gene: 4. From germline, CDR1 is SGDLS and CDR2 YYNGEE. The CDR3 runs to 16 residues. The CDR3 sequence is CASSVEGGSSYNEQFF. The DNA for the CDR3 is TGTGCCAGCAGCGTAGAAGGCGGGAGTTCCTACAATGAGCAGTTCTTC.

The rearrangement links TRBV6-5 to TRBJ2-7; TRBD2 agrees at 7 bases. CDR1 is MNHEY and CDR2 is SVGAGI in the germline V gene. The CDR3 is made up of 15 amino acids. Trimming at V came to 2 bases and at J to 1 base, leaving 5 bases not matched to a gene. The CDR3 coding sequence is TGTGCCAGCAGTTACAGGGAGCGGGGTTCCTACGAGCAGTACTTC. It codes for CASSYRERGSYEQYF.

The rearrangement uses TRBV18 and TRBJ1-1; D might be TRBD1 (6 bases). The V gene's germline CDR1 is KGHSH and CDR2 LQKENI. The CDR3 totals 14 residues. Trimming took 5 bases from V and 1 from J, leaving 11 bases between them. The chain's CDR3 is CASSGGARNTEAFF. The DNA of the CDR3 is TGTGCCAGCTCAGGGGGGGCCAGGAACACTGAAGCTTTCTTT.

This clone has only one observation. The chain couples TRBV18 to TRBJ2-1; 7 bases are shared with TRBD2. The CDR3 length is 14 residues. In germline, CDR1 is KGHSH, CDR2 LQKENI. After removal of 2 bases from V and 7 bases from J, the junction contained 5 bases not matched to a gene. Written as DNA, the CDR3 is TGTGCCAGCTCACCAAACCGGGGGGATAATGAGCAGTTCTTC. Protein sequence: CASSPNRGDNEQFF.

The V and J genes are TRBV28 and TRBJ1-3, with a tentative D call TRBD1 (5 bases). The CDR3 length is 15 residues. Trimming cost V 6 bases and J 2 bases, with 14 bases left between them. Germline lookup yields CDR1 MDHEN and CDR2 SYDVKM. The CDR3 nucleotides are TGTGCCAGCAGCCCCGGGGGTATAACTGGAAACACCATATATTTT. Amino acids: CASSPGGITGNTIYF.